This entry features one TCR beta chain sequence. Clones were sequenced by immunoSEQ multiplex PCR, and TCRdb holds only the in-frame ones, with some missing. The table shows some 130,000 clones, with 80% to 90% occurring only once. The CDR3 length is 15 residues. Trimming removed 5 bases from V and 8 bases from J; junction bases left unmatched: 6. The V gene's germline CDR1 is SGHTA and CDR2 FQGNSA. This sample is part of a study of control samples from healthy donors and cancer patients. The TCR originated in a woman aged 30 to 39 in good health. The gene calls are TRBV7-2 and TRBJ1-6, with 10 bases matching TRBD1. The specimen sequenced was blood. The CDR3 DNA reads as TGTGCCAGCAGCCCAGTGGGGACAGGGGATTCACCCCTCCACTTT. It translates to CASSPVGTGDSPLHF.